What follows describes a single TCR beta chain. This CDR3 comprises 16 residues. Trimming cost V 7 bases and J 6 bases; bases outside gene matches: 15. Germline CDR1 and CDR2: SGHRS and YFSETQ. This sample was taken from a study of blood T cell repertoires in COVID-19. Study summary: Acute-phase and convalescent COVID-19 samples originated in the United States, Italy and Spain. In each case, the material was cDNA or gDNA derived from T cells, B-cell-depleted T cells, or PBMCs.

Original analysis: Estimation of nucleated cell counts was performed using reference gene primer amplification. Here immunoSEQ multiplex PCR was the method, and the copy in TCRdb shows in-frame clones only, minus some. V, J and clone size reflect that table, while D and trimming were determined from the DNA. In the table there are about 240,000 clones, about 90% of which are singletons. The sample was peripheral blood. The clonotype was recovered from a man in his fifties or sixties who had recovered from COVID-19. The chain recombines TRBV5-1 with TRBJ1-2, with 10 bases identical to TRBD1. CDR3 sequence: CASGETGTGALDGYTF. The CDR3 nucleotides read TGCGCCAGCGGGGAAACCGGGACAGGGGCTTTAGATGGCTACACCTTC.